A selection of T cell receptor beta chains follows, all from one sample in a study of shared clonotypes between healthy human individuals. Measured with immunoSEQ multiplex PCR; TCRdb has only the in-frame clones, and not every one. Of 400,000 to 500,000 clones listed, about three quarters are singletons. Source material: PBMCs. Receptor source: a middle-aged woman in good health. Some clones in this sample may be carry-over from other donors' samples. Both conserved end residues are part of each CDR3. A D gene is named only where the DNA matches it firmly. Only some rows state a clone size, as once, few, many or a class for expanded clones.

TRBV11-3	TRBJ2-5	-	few	TGTGCCAGCAGCTTAGAGGTGGGGAAGACCCAGTACTTC	CASSLEVGKTQYF
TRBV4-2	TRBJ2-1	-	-	TGTGCCAGCAGCCCCCTGGGTAGTCTAGCGTTGTACAATGAGCAGTTCTTC	CASSPLGSLALYNEQFF
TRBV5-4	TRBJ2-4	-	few	TGTGCCAGCAAAACCCAGGGGACTAACATTCAGTACTTC	CASKTQGTNIQYF
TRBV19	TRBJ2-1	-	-	TGTGCCAGGATGCTACAGGGTTGGAAGGAGCATGAGCAGTTCTTC	CARMLQGWKEHEQFF
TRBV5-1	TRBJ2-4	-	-	TGCGCCAGCAGCGATATTTTGGGGCCAGGGAGGGCCAAAAACATTCAGTACTTC	CASSDILGPGRAKNIQYF
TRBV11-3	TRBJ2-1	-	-	TGTGCCAGCAGCTTAAATCCGGGGCAGCAGTTCTTC	CASSLNPGQQFF
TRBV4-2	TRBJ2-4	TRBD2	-	TGTGCCAGCAGCCCTCGACTAGCGGGGAACATTCAGTACTTC	CASSPRLAGNIQYF
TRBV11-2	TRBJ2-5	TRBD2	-	TGTGCCAGCAGGGGACTAGCGGCAAGAGGGGAGACCCAGTACTTC	CASRGLAARGETQYF
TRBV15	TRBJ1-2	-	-	TGTGCCACCAGCAGAGAGGTTGGGGGCTATGGCTACACCTTC	CATSREVGGYGYTF
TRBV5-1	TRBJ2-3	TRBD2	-	TGCGCCAGCAGCTCCGGACTAGCGGATGACTTCACAGATACGCAGTATTTT	CASSSGLADDFTDTQYF
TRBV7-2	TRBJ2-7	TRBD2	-	TGTGCCAGCAGCCGCCACTTAGCGGGTAGCTCCTACGAGCAGTACTTC	CASSRHLAGSSYEQYF
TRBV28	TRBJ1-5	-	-	TGTGCCAGCAGTCCCGATAGCAATCAGCCCCAGCATTTT	CASSPDSNQPQHF
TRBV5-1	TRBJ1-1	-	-	TGCGCCAGCAGCTTGGGTAGGGAGAACACTGAAGCTTTCTTT	CASSLGRENTEAFF
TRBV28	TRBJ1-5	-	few	TGTGCCAGCAGTGGGGGGGCGGGTCAGCCCCAGCATTTT	CASSGGAGQPQHF
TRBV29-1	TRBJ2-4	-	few	TGCAGCGTTCTTCAGAAGAGGGCCAAAAACATTCAGTACTTC	CSVLQKRAKNIQYF
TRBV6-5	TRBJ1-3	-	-	TGTGCCAGCAGTTACTCGATCCGGGGCAACACCATATATTTT	CASSYSIRGNTIYF
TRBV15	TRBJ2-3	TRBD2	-	TGTGCCACCAGCAGAGTCGCTAGCGGGAGCGGGCTGGATACGCAGTATTTT	CATSRVASGSGLDTQYF
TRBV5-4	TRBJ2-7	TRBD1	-	TGTGCCAGCAGGGGGCCGGGACAGGGGGCCTACGAGCAGTACTTC	CASRGPGQGAYEQYF
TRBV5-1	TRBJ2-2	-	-	TGCGCCAGCAGCTTGACAGCGGGTAACACCGGGGAGCTGTTTTTT	CASSLTAGNTGELFF
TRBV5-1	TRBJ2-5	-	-	TGCGCCAGCAGCTGGGACGGAGGACGAACCCAAGAGACCCAGTACTTC	CASSWDGGRTQETQYF
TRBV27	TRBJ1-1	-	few	TGTGCCAGGCCAAAGAACACTGAAGCTTTCTTT	CARPKNTEAFF
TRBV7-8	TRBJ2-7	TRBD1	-	TGTGCCAGCAGCTTAAGGACAGGTTTCTACGAGCAGTACTTC	CASSLRTGFYEQYF
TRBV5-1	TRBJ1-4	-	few	TGCGCCAGCAGCTTGGATGGGCCAAATGAAAAACTGTTTTTT	CASSLDGPNEKLFF
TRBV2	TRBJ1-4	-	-	TGTGCCAGCACCCGATCTAGAGAAACTAATGAAAAACTGTTTTTT	CASTRSRETNEKLFF
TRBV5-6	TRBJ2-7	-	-	TGTGCCAGCAGCTCCCAGGGTCGGAACTACGAGCAGTACTTC	CASSSQGRNYEQYF
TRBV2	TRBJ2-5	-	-	TGTGCCAGCAGTGAAGGGCAGGGGGGTGTAGAGACCCAGTACTTC	CASSEGQGGVETQYF
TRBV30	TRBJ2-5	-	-	TGTGCCTGGAGTGTACGAGTCAGCCAAGAGACCCAGTACTTC	CAWSVRVSQETQYF
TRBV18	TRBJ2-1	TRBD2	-	TGTGCCAGCTCACCGGGACTAGCGGGACATGAGCAGTTCTTC	CASSPGLAGHEQFF
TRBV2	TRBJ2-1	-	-	TGTGCCAGCAGCGGAGGCAATGAGCAGTTCTTC	CASSGGNEQFF
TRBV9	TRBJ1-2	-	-	TGTGCCAGCAGCGCCCAGGGGAGGGCCTATGGCTACACCTTC	CASSAQGRAYGYTF
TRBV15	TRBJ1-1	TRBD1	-	TGTGCCACCAGCTTGTGGGACAGAAACACTGAAGCTTTCTTT	CATSLWDRNTEAFF
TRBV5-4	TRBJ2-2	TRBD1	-	TGTGCCAGCAGCTTCCCCGGACAGGCCGACACCGGGGAGCTGTTTTTT	CASSFPGQADTGELFF
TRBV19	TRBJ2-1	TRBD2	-	TGTGCCAGTAGTATTACTAGCGACGGCCACAATGAGCAGTTCTTC	CASSITSDGHNEQFF
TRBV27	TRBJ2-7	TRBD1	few	TGTGCCAGCAGTTTAAAGGGGACAGTTTCCTACGAGCAGTACTTC	CASSLKGTVSYEQYF
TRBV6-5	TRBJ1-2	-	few	TGTGCCAGCAGCCCTACCCAGGGTTCTCGGGGCTACACCTTC	CASSPTQGSRGYTF
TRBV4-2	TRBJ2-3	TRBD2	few	TGTGCCAGCAGCCAAGCCGGGACTAGCGGCACAGATACGCAGTATTTT	CASSQAGTSGTDTQYF